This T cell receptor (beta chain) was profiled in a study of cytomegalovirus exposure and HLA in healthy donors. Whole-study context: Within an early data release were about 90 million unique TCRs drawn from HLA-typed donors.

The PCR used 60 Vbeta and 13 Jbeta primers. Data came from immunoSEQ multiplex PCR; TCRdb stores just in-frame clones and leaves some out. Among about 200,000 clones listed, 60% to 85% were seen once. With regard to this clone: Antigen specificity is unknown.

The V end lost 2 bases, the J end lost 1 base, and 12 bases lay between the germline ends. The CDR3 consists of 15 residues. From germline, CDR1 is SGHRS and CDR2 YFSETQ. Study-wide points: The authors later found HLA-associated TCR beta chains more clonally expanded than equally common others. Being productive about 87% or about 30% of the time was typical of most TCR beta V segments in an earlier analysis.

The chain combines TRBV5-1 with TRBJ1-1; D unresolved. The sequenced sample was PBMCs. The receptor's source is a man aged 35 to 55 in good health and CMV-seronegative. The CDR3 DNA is TGCGCCAGCAGCTTCGGGTTGTTTCAGAACACTGAAGCTTTCTTT. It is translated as CASSFGLFQNTEAFF.